Described below is a single TCR beta chain sequence and its context. Its specificity is unknown. The time point is: pre-treatment sample, taken before nivolumab and TIL therapy. Adults with stage 4 NSCLC were enrolled in a phase I trial. The entry originates in a study of TIL therapy for anti-PD-1-resistant metastatic lung cancer. About the research overall: A few tumors were EGFR-mutant and two were ALK-rearranged.

Findings and limits, study-wide: Patients were highly selected, enriched for treatment-naive, never-smoker and oncogene-addicted cases.

This was the immunoSEQ v3 assay. Survey-level samples got roughly 1.9 million read pairs; deep-level samples got about 5-6.5 million. Sequencing was performed with immunoSEQ multiplex PCR; in TCRdb, only in-frame clones are kept and a portion is missing. The sample contains about 50,000 clones, just over 85% of which appear only once. Deletions cut 0 bases from V and 7 bases from J, with 13 bases between. Germline-derived CDR1 and CDR2 are SGHRS and YFSETQ. The CDR3 length is 15 residues. The receptor was isolated from a person aged 25 to 79 with non-small cell lung cancer. This chain connects TRBV5-1 to TRBJ2-2; unclear D gene. The specimen was blood, collected at baseline. In DNA form, the CDR3 reads TGCGCCAGCAGCTTGGACAGCCCTTGGATCGGGGAGCTGTTTTTT. Translation gives CASSLDSPWIGELFF.